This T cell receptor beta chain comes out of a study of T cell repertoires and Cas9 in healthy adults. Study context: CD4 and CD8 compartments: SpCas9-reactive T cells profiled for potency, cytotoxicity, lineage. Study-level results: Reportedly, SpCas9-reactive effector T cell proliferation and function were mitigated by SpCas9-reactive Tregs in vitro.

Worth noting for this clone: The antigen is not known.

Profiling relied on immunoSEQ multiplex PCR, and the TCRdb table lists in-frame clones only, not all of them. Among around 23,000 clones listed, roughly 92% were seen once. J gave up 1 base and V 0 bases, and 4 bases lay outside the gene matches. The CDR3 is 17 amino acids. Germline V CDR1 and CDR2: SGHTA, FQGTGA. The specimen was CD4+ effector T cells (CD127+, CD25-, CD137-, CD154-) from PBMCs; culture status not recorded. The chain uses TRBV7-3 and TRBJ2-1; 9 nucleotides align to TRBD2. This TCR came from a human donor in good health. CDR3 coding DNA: TGTGCCAGCAGCTTAACTGTACTAGCGGGTTCCTACAATGAGCAGTTCTTC. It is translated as CASSLTVLAGSYNEQFF.